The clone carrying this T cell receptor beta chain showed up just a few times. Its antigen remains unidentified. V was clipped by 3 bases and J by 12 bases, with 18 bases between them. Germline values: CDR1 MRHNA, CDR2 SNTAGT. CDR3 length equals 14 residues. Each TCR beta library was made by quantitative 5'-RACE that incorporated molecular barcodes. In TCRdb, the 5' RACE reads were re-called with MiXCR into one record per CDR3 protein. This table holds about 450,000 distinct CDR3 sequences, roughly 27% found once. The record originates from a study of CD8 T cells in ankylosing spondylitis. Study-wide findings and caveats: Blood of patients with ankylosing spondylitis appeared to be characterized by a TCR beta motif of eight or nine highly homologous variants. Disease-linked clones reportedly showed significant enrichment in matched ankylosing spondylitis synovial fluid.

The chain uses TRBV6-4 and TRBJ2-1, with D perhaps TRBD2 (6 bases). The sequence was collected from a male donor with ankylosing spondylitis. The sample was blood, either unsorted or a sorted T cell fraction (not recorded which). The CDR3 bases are TGTGCCAGCAGTGAATTAGCGGCGTCCAACGCGCAGTTCTTC. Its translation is CASSELAASNAQFF.